This TCR beta chain was sequenced in a study of OX40 agonist ivuxolimab in advanced cancers. Study-wide context: Dose-escalation patients' cancers were hepatocellular carcinoma, melanoma, renal cell or head and neck cancer. Overall study results and limits: CD4+ T cells averaged fewer expanded clones than CD8+ T cells. Which antigen the expanded peripheral T cells recognized is unknown.

The method was immunoSEQ multiplex PCR; TCRdb's version includes in-frame clones alone and lacks a portion of them. The data hold approximately 67,000 clones, with around four fifths observed a single time. Germline V gene sequence: CDR1 SGHRS, CDR2 YFSETQ. V was clipped by 0 bases and J by 0 bases; unmatched bases: 6. CDR3 length equals 19 residues. This clone was detected only once. The antigen is not known. The rearrangement uses TRBV5-1 and TRBJ2-1, with 13 nucleotides matching TRBD2. The receptor's source is an adult with an advanced solid tumor such as melanoma, head and neck, liver or kidney cancer. The starting material was CD4+ or CD8+ T cells sorted from blood, obtained in a trial of the OX40 agonist ivuxolimab. The CDR3 region is CASSLGLAGGLSSYNEQFF. The CDR3 DNA reads TGCGCCAGCAGCTTGGGACTAGCGGGAGGCCTGAGCTCCTACAATGAGCAGTTCTTC. The whole variable domain, filled in from reference TRBV5-1 and TRBJ2-1, reads KAGVTQTPRYLIKTRGQQVTLSCSPISGHRSVSWYQQTPGQGLQFLFEYFSETQRNKGNFPGRFSGRQFSNSRSEMNVSTLELGDSALYLCASSLGLAGGLSSYNEQFFGPGTRLTVL.